This T cell receptor beta chain was profiled in a study of T-cell reconstitution after alpha-beta-depleted transplantation in children. V was clipped by 3 bases and J by 6 bases; unmatched bases: 9. The CDR3 has 15 residues. Germline V CDR1 and CDR2: DFQATT, SNEGSKA (reference sequence). TCRbeta library preparation incorporated unique molecular identifiers. TCRdb recomputed calls from the PCR reads with MiXCR, one row per CDR3 protein. Of 450,000 to 600,000 distinct CDR3 sequences listed, 10% to 15% are singletons. This receptor was obtained from a male patient younger than 18 who had a stem cell transplant for acute myeloid leukemia, so the T cells may come from the graft donor. The sequences come from PBMCs, mostly from graft donor cells, collected 360 days after TCRalphabeta/CD19-depleted stem cell transplant. This chain connects TRBV20-1 to TRBJ2-3; the match to TRBD2 covers 10 bases. The CDR3 here is CSARSLAGVRDTQYF. DNA for the CDR3: TGCAGTGCTAGGTCCCTAGCGGGAGTGCGGGATACGCAGTATTTT.